The following is a T cell receptor beta chain sequence with its context. The antigen remains unidentified. Trimming removed 10 bases at V and 6 bases at J, with 19 bases between. The germline CDR1 and CDR2 sequences are LGHNT and FRNRAP. The CDR3 runs 14 residues. TCRdb reprocessed the reads with MiXCR, giving one entry per CDR3 protein. The sample consists of around 450,000 distinct CDR3 sequences, 30% to 40% of them appearing once. These data come from a study of T cell repertoires in cytomegalovirus infection. The wider study: It can be stated that public TCR beta signatures indicated CMV infection as well as a matching HLA type.

Whole-study results and caveats: Predominance within the ex vivo response was attributable to HLA-C-restricted CMV-specific TCR beta clonotypes.

The TCR comes from a human donor in good health (CMV status not recorded). Some clones in this sample may be carry-over from other donors' samples. The rearrangement links TRBV12-5 to TRBJ2-1; D possibly corresponds to TRBD2 (5 bases). The source material was PBMCs. CDR3 amino acids: CANQGRPRGNEQFF. Written as DNA, the CDR3 is TGTGCTAACCAAGGGCGGCCCCGGGGCAATGAGCAGTTCTTC.